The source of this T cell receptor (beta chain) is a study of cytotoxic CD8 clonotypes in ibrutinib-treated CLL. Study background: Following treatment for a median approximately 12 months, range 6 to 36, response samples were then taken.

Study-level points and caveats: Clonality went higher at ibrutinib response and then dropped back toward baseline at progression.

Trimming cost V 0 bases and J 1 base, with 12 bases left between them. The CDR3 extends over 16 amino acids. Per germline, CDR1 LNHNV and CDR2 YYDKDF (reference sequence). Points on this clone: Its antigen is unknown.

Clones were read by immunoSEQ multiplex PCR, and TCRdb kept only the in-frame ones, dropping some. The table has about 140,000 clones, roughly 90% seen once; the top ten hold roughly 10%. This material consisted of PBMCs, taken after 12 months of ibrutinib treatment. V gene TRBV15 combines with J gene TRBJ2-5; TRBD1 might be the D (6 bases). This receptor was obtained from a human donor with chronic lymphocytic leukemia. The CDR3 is CATSRDPGDPQETQYF. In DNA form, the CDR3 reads TGTGCCACCAGCAGAGATCCAGGGGACCCCCAAGAGACCCAGTACTTC.